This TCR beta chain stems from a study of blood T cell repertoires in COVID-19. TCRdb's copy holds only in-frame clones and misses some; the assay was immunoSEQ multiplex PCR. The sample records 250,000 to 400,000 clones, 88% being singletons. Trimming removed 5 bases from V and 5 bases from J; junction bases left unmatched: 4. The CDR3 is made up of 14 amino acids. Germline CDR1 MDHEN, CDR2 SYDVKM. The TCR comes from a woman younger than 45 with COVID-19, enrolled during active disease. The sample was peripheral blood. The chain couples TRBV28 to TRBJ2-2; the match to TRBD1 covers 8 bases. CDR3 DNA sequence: TGTGCCAGCAGTCCGACAGGGGTAACCGGGGAGCTGTTTTTT. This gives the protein CASSPTGVTGELFF. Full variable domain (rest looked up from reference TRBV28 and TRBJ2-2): DVKVTQSSRYLVKRTGEKVFLECVQDMDHENMFWYRQDPGLGLRLIYFSYDVKMKEKGDIPEGYSVSREKKERFSLILESASTNQTSMYLCASSPTGVTGELFFGEGSRLTVL.